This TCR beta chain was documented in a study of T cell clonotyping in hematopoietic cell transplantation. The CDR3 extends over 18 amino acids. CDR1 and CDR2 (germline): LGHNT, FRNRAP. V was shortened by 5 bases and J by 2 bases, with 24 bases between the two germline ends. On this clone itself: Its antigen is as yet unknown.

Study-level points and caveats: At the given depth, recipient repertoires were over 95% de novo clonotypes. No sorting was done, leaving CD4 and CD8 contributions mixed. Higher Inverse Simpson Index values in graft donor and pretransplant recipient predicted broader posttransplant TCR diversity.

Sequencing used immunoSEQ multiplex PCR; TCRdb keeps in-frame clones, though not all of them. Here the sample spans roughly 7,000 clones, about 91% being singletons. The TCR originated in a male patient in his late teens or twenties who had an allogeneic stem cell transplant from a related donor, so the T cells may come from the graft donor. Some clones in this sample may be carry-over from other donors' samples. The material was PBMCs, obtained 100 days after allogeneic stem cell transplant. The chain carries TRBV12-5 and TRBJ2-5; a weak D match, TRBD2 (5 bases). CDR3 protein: CASGDRAWAGPGQETQYF. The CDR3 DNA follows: TGTGCTAGTGGTGATAGGGCGTGGGCAGGACCGGGGCAAGAGACCCAGTACTTC.